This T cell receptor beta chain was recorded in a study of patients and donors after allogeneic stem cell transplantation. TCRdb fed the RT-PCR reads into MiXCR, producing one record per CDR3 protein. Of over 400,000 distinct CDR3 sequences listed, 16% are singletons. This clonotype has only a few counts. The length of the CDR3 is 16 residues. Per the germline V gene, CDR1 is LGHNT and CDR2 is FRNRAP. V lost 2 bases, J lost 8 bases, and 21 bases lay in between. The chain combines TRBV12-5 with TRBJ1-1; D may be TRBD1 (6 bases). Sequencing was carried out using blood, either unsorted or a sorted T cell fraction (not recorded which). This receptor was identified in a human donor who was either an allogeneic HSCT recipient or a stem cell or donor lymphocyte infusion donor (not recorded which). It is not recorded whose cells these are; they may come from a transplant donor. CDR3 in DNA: TGTGCTAGTGGTTTGAGAGGGGGGCTGGGGGCAGGCGAAGCTTTCTTT. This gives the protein CASGLRGGLGAGEAFF.